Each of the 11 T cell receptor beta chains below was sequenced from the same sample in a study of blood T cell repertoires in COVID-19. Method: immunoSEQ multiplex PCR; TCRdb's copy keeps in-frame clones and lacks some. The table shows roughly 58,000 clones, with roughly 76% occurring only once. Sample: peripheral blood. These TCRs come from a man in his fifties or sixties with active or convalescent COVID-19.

In DNA form, the CDR3 reads TGTGCCTGGAGTTCTGGGCAGGGCATTTACGAGCAGTACTTC. Its protein product is CAWSSGQGIYEQYF. The V call is TRBV30, the J call TRBJ2-7, with D maybe TRBD1 (5 bases). This CDR3 is built from 14 residues. Trimming removed 2 bases from V and 4 bases from J, with 15 bases in between. Germline CDR1 GTSNPN, CDR2 SVGIG (reference sequence).

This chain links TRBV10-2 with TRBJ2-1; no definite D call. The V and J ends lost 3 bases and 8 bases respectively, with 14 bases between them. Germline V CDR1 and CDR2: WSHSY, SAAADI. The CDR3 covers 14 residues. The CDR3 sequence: CASSDRSTLDEQFF. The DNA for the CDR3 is TGCGCCAGCAGTGACCGTTCCACTTTAGATGAGCAGTTCTTC.

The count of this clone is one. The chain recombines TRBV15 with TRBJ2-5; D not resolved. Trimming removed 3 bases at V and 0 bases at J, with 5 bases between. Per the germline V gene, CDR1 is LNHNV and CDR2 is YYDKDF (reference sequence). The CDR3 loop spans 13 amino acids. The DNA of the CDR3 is TGTGCCACCAGCAGGGGCAACCAAGAGACCCAGTACTTC. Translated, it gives CATSRGNQETQYF.

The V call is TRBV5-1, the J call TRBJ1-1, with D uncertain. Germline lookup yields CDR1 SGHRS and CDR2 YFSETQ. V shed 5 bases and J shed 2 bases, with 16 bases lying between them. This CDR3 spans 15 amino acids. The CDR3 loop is CASRPSMAGNTEAFF. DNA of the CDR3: TGCGCCAGCAGACCAAGTATGGCAGGAAACACTGAAGCTTTCTTT. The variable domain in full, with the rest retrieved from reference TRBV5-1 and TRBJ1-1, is KAGVTQTPRYLIKTRGQQVTLSCSPISGHRSVSWYQQTPGQGLQFLFEYFSETQRNKGNFPGRFSGRQFSNSRSEMNVSTLELGDSALYLCASRPSMAGNTEAFFGQGTRLTVV.

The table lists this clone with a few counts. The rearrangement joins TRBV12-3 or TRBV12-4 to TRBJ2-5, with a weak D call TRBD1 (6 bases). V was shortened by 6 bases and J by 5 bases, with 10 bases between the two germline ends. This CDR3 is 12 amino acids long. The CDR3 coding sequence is TGTGCCAGCAGAGGGGGTTGGGAGACCCAGTACTTC. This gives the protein CASRGGWETQYF.

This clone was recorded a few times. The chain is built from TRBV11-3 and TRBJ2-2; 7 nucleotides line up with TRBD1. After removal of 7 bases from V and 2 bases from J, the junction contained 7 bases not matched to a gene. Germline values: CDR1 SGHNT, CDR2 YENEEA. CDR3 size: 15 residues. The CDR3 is CASTLDRVNTGELFF. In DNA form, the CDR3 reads TGTGCCAGCACCCTAGACAGGGTCAACACCGGGGAGCTGTTTTTT.

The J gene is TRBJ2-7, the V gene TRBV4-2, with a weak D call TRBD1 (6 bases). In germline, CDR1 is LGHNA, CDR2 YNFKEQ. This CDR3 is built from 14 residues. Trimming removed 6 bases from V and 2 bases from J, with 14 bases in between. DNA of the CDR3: TGTGCCAGCAGACCCGAAGGGGGAGCCTACGAGCAGTACTTC. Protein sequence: CASRPEGGAYEQYF.

CDR3 residues: CASSQSTFEAFF. CDR3 DNA: TGTGCCAGCAGCCAAAGCACTTTTGAAGCTTTCTTT. The chain joins TRBV14 to TRBJ1-1; no reliable D call. The CDR3 sequence is 12 residues long. Trimming left V 2 bases short and J 7 bases short, with 8 bases between. Germline values: CDR1 SGHDN, CDR2 FVKESK.

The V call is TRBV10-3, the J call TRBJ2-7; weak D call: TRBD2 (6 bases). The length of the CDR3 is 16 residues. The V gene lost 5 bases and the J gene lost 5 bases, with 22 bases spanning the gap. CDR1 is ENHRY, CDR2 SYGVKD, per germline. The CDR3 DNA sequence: TGTGCCATCAGTTCGGGAGCTGCTTTATTCGCTCACGAGCAGTACTTC. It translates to CAISSGAALFAHEQYF.

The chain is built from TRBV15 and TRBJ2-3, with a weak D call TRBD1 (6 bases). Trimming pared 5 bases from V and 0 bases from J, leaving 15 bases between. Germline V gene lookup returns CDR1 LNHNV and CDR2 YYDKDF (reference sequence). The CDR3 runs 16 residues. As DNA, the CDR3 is TGTGCCACCAGCTGCTACAGGGATAATAGCACAGATACGCAGTATTTT. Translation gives CATSCYRDNSTDTQYF.

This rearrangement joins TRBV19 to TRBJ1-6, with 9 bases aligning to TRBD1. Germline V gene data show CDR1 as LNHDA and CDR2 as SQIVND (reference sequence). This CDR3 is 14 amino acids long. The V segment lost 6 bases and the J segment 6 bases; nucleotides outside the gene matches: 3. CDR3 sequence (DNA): TGTGCCAGTAGACTGGACAGGGGTAATTCACCCCTCCACTTT. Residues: CASRLDRGNSPLHF.